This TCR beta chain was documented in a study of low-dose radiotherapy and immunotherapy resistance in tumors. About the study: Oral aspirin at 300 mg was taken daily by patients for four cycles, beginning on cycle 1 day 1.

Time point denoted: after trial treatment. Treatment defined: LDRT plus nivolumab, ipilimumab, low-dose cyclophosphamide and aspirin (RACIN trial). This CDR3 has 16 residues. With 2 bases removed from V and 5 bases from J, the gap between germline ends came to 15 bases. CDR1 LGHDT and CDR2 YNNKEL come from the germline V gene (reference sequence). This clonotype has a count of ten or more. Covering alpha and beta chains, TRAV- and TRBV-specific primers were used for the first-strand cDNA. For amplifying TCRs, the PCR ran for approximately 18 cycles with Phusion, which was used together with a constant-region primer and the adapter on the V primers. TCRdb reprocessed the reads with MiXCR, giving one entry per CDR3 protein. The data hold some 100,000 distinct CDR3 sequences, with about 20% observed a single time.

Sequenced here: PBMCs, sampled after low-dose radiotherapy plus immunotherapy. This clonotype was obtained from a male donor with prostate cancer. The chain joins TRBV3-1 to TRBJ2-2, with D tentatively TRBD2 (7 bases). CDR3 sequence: CASSQIGGPRTGELFF. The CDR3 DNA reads TGTGCCAGCAGCCAAATCGGGGGGCCGAGAACCGGGGAGCTGTTTTTT. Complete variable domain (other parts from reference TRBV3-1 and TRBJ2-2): DTAVSQTPKYLVTQMGNDKSIKCEQNLGHDTMYWYKQDSKKFLKIMFSYNNKELIINETVPNRFSPKSPDKAHLNLHINSLELGDSAVYFCASSQIGGPRTGELFFGEGSRLTVL.